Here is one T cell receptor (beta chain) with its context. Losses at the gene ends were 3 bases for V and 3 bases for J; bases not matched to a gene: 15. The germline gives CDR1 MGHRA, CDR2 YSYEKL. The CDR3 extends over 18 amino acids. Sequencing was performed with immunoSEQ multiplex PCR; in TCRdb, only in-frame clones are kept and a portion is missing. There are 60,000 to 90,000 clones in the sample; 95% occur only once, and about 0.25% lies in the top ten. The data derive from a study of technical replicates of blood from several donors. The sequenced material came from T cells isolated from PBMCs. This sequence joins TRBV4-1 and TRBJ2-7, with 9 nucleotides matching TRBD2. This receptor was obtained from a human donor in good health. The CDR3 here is CASSHAGAGTSFIYEQYF. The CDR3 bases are TGCGCCAGCAGCCACGCTGGGGCGGGGACTAGCTTTATCTACGAGCAGTACTTC.